This T cell receptor beta chain was recovered during a study of beta chain features in type 1 diabetes. Notes on the study in general: It was not settled here whether HLA type affects TCRB rearrangement.

Using CD45RO/CCR7/CD25/CD127/CD95/CD27, CD4+ naive, central memory, regulatory and stem cell-like memory cells were sorted. Populations isolated by sorting all had purity greater than 95%. In germline, CDR1 is SGHAT, CDR2 FQNNGV. The V end lost 5 bases, the J end lost 9 bases, and 17 bases lay between the germline ends. This CDR3 has 14 amino acids. As every portion of the isolated RNA was reverse transcribed, the sequencing read expressed TCRB transcripts. Measured with immunoSEQ multiplex PCR; TCRdb has only the in-frame clones, and not every one. The profile shows 900,000 or so clones, roughly a sixth of them singletons. This clone was counted between two and nine times. Its antigen is unidentified.

This sequence joins TRBV11-2 and TRBJ2-1, with D hard to call. Sequencing was carried out using naive CD4+ T cells from blood. This TCR was recovered from a woman younger than 35 in good health. The CDR3, as DNA: TGTGCCAGCAGCCCACGGACCCAAGCGAGTGAGCAGTTCTTC. Residues: CASSPRTQASEQFF.